These 9 T cell receptor beta chains were sequenced from one sample in a study of shared clonotypes between healthy human individuals. Profiled with immunoSEQ multiplex PCR; TCRdb holds only in-frame clones, not every one. This table has roughly 2.6 million clones, around nine tenths appearing once. The sample was naive CD4+ T cells sorted from blood. The subset denotes: CD45RA+ positively selected. The receptors here all came from a young man in good health.

This rearrangement joins TRBV7-9 to TRBJ1-3, with 7 positions matching TRBD1. V dropped 5 bases and J dropped 0; count of bases not matched to a gene: 4. Germline CDR1 is SEHNR and CDR2 is FQNEAQ (reference sequence). This CDR3 has 15 residues. DNA of the CDR3: TGTGCCAGCAGCCGAGGACAGGCCTCTGGAAACACCATATATTTT. The encoded protein is CASSRGQASGNTIYF.

The V gene is TRBV5-4, the J gene TRBJ2-7; D is unclear. This CDR3 contains 14 residues. Trimming cost V 4 bases and J 0 bases, with 11 bases left between them. Per the germline V gene, CDR1 is SGHNT and CDR2 is YYREEE (reference sequence). The CDR3 region has the DNA TGTGCCAGCAGCCCGGACCGCTACTCCTACGAGCAGTACTTC. Translated, it gives CASSPDRYSYEQYF.

This clone came up a few times. V is TRBV28 and J is TRBJ1-5, with a tentative D call TRBD1 (5 bases). CDR3 length: 15 amino acids. Germline CDR1 and CDR2: MDHEN and SYDVKM. The ends were cut back, 1 base at V and 2 bases at J, with 9 bases in the middle. This chain's CDR3 is CASSLSSTGNQPQHF. The CDR3 bases are TGTGCCAGCAGTTTATCTTCGACAGGCAATCAGCCCCAGCATTTT.

V and J are TRBV5-1 and TRBJ2-5; the D gene is possibly TRBD2 (6 bases). Trimming shortened V by 1 base and J by 3 bases, and 13 bases separated the two germline ends. Germline CDR1 is SGHRS and CDR2 is YFSETQ. The CDR3 has 15 residues. The CDR3, as DNA: TGCGCCAGCAGCTTGTACGGAGGGTCGGAAGAGACCCAGTACTTC. Protein: CASSLYGGSEETQYF. The variable domain in full, with the rest retrieved from reference TRBV5-1 and TRBJ2-5, is KAGVTQTPRYLIKTRGQQVTLSCSPISGHRSVSWYQQTPGQGLQFLFEYFSETQRNKGNFPGRFSGRQFSNSRSEMNVSTLELGDSALYLCASSLYGGSEETQYFGPGTRLLVL.

In the case of this clone: The identical CDR3 is also encoded by other nucleotide sequences in the sample. The rearrangement joins TRBV5-6 to TRBJ2-1, with 12 bases matching TRBD1. The CDR3 is 16 residues long. Germline V gives CDR1 SGHDT, CDR2 YYEEEE. J lost 2 bases, V lost 2 bases, and 2 bases had no gene match. The chain's CDR3 is CASSFGTGGPYNEQFF. The CDR3 nucleotides are TGTGCCAGCAGCTTTGGGACAGGGGGCCCCTACAATGAGCAGTTCTTC.

V usage is TRBV29-1 and J usage is TRBJ1-1, with D uncertain. Trimming removed 4 bases from V and 0 bases from J, with 9 bases in between. Looked up from germline, CDR1 is SQVTM and CDR2 is ANQGSEA. The CDR3 length is 13 residues. CDR3 in amino acids: CSVVRYLNTEAFF. The CDR3 region has the DNA TGCAGCGTTGTTCGGTATCTGAACACTGAAGCTTTCTTT.

Comments on this clone: The identical CDR3 is also encoded by other nucleotide sequences in the sample. V gene TRBV19 combines with J gene TRBJ1-3, with D unclear. The CDR3 is 14 amino acids. Trimming left V 4 bases short and J 0 bases short, with 7 bases between. Per the germline V gene, CDR1 is LNHDA and CDR2 is SQIVND (reference sequence). CDR3 nucleotide sequence: TGTGCCAGTAGTACAGGTGGCTCTGGAAACACCATATATTTT. Translating it yields CASSTGGSGNTIYF.

This clone was counted a single time. The V call is TRBV15, the J call TRBJ2-3, with D perhaps matching TRBD2 (6 bases). This CDR3 is 17 amino acids long. Trimming took off 4 bases at V and 3 bases at J, with 20 bases between the two ends. Germline V gives CDR1 LNHNV, CDR2 YYDKDF (reference sequence). The CDR3 nucleotides read TGTGCCACCAGCACCTCCATAGCGGAGTTCGGGACAGATACGCAGTATTTT. Encoded protein: CATSTSIAEFGTDTQYF.

V gene TRBV10-2 combines with J gene TRBJ1-2; D uncertain. Trimming shortened V by 0 bases and J by 8 bases, and 10 bases separated the two germline ends. Germline lookup yields CDR1 WSHSY and CDR2 SAAADI. This CDR3 comprises 13 residues. CDR3 DNA: TGCGCCAGCAGTGAGTCCTTCTCGGGGGGCTACACCTTC. This translates into CASSESFSGGYTF.